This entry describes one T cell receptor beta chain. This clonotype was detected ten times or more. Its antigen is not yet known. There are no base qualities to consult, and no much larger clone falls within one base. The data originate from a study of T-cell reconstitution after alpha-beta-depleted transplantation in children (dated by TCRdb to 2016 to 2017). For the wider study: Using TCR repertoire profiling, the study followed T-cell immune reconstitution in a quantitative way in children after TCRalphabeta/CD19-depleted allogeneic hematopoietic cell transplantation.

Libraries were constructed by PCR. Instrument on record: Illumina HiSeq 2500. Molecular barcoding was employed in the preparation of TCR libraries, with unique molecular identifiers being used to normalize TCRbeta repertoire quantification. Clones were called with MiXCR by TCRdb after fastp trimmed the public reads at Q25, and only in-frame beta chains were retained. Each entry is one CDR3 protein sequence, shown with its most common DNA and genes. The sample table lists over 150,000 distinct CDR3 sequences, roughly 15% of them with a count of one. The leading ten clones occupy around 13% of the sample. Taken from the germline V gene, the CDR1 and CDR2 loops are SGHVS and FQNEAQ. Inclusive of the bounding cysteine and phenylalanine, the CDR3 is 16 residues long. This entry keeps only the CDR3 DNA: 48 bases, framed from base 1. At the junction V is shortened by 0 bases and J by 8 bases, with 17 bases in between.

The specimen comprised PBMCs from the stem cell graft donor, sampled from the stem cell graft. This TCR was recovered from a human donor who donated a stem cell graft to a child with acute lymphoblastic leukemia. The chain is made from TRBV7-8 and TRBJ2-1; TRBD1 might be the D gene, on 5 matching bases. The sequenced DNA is TGTGCCAGCAGCTTAGCTGGGGCGATAAGGGTCGATGAGCAGTTCTTC. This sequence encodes CASSLAGAIRVDEQFF.